The 20 T cell receptor beta chains given below trace back to one sample, sequenced in a study of cytomegalovirus exposure and HLA in healthy donors. PCR employed 60 Vbeta and 13 Jbeta primers. Using immunoSEQ multiplex PCR, the repertoire was profiled, and TCRdb retains in-frame clones only, with some absent. The sample carries 99,000 or so clones, approximately 12% recorded once. The material sequenced was PBMCs. These receptors came from a man aged 35 to 55 in good health and CMV-seropositive.

The chain recombines TRBV15 with TRBJ1-2, with 7 bases lining up with TRBD1. There are 16 residues in the CDR3. Per the germline V gene, CDR1 is LNHNV and CDR2 is YYDKDF (reference sequence). V was pared by 1 base and J by 9 bases, with 14 bases of the junction left unmatched. This CDR3 is CATSRGRQGSGISYTF. DNA of the CDR3: TGTGCCACCAGCAGAGGTCGACAGGGTTCTGGGATAAGCTACACCTTC.

V is TRBV7-8 and J is TRBJ2-7; 10 bases match TRBD1. This CDR3 is 15 amino acids long. V shed 5 bases and J 3 bases; nucleotides not matched to a gene: 7. Germline assignment: CDR1 SGHVS and CDR2 FQNEAQ. The CDR3 loop is CASSARTGGDYEQYF. CDR3 nucleotide sequence: TGTGCCAGCAGCGCCCGGACAGGGGGTGACTACGAGCAGTACTTC.

This chain joins TRBV9 and TRBJ2-7; possible D gene TRBD2, 6 bases. The CDR3 consists of 14 residues. Trimming shortened V by 2 bases and J by 3 bases, and 12 bases separated the two germline ends. In germline, CDR1 is SGDLS, CDR2 YYNGEE. The chain's CDR3 is CASSVGGEGYEQYF. DNA of the CDR3: TGTGCCAGCAGCGTGGGGGGTGAGGGCTACGAGCAGTACTTC.

About this clone itself: Additional DNA sequences in this sample encode the identical CDR3. This chain connects TRBV10-3 to TRBJ2-7; 7 bases map to TRBD1. The CDR3 has 22 residues. Germline assignment: CDR1 ENHRY and CDR2 SYGVKD. V gave up 2 bases and J gave up 0 bases; unmatched junction bases: 25. The CDR3: CAISETATAQGQGDRYSYEQYF. The CDR3, as DNA: TGTGCCATCAGTGAGACAGCCACCGCCCAGGGGCAGGGGGATCGCTACTCCTACGAGCAGTACTTC.

The chain combines TRBV28 with TRBJ1-1, with TRBD1 as a possible D gene (5 bases). CDR3 length: 13 residues. CDR1 MDHEN and CDR2 SYDVKM come from the germline V gene. The germline V and J ends were trimmed by 5 bases and 10 bases, with 17 bases remaining between them. CDR3 sequence reads: CASSPSFGGIAFF. The CDR3 nucleotides read TGTGCCAGCAGTCCCTCGTTCGGGGGGATAGCTTTCTTT.

CDR3 DNA: TGCGCCAGCAGCTTGGATGGGCAGCCTAACAATCAGCCCCAGCATTTT. Its translation is CASSLDGQPNNQPQHF. The rearrangement joins TRBV5-1 to TRBJ1-5; no reliable D call. V lost 0 bases, J lost 3 bases, and 13 bases lay in between. Germline values: CDR1 SGHRS, CDR2 YFSETQ. The CDR3 contains 16 residues. Combining the CDR3 with reference TRBV5-1 and TRBJ1-5 gives the whole variable domain KAGVTQTPRYLIKTRGQQVTLSCSPISGHRSVSWYQQTPGQGLQFLFEYFSETQRNKGNFPGRFSGRQFSNSRSEMNVSTLELGDSALYLCASSLDGQPNNQPQHFGDGTRLSIL.

This clone was observed a handful of times. The CDR3 spells CASSPRSEAEQFF. In DNA, the CDR3 is TGCGCCAGCAGCCCGCGGAGCGAGGCTGAGCAGTTCTTC. This chain uses TRBV5-1 with TRBJ2-1; no reliable D call. This CDR3 has 13 amino acids. The V gene lost 4 bases and the J gene lost 9 bases, with 14 bases spanning the gap. Germline V lookup: CDR1 SGHRS, CDR2 YFSETQ.

This clone was observed a handful of times. This chain connects TRBV7-8 to TRBJ1-2, with 12 bases lining up with TRBD1. This CDR3 comprises 15 residues. J gave up 4 bases and V 7 bases, and 7 bases lay outside the gene matches. CDR1 is SGHVS and CDR2 is FQNEAQ in the germline V gene. In DNA form, the CDR3 reads TGTGCCAGCATTGGGACAGGGGGCAGAACCTATGGCTACACCTTC. As protein: CASIGTGGRTYGYTF. The full variable domain, completed using reference TRBV7-8 and TRBJ1-2, is GAGVSQSPRYKVAKRGQDVALRCDPISGHVSLFWYQQALGQGPEFLTYFQNEAQLDKSGLPSDRFFAERPEGSVSTLKIQRTQQEDSAVYLCASIGTGGRTYGYTFGSGTRLTVV.

This rearrangement joins TRBV13 to TRBJ2-7, with 10 bases matching TRBD1. This CDR3 has 15 residues. The germline V gene encodes CDR1 PRHDT and CDR2 FYEKMQ (reference sequence). The V segment lost 0 bases and the J segment 2 bases; nucleotides outside the gene matches: 1. DNA of the CDR3: TGTGCCAGCAGCTTAGGGGGGACAGGGGCCTACGAGCAGTACTTC. This translates into CASSLGGTGAYEQYF.

This chain links TRBV4-1 with TRBJ2-5; perhaps TRBD2 as D (5 bases). CDR3 size: 14 residues. Germline V gene lookup returns CDR1 MGHRA and CDR2 YSYEKL. V lost 5 bases and J 3 bases, leaving 13 bases between the germline ends. The chain's CDR3 is CASSSSLAEETQYF. Written as DNA, the CDR3 is TGCGCCAGCAGCAGCTCGCTAGCAGAAGAGACCCAGTACTTC.

This clone was observed a few times. This chain joins TRBV28 and TRBJ2-7; 9 positions agree with TRBD1. The J segment lost 1 base and the V segment lost 5 bases, leaving 9 bases of the junction unmatched. This CDR3 has 16 amino acids. In germline, CDR1 is MDHEN, CDR2 SYDVKM. This chain's CDR3 is CASSQTGTGISYEQYF. CDR3 coding DNA: TGTGCCAGCAGTCAAACCGGGACAGGGATTTCCTACGAGCAGTACTTC.

This clone turned up a few times. V is TRBV5-1 and J is TRBJ2-1; tentative D call: TRBD1 (6 bases). Per the germline V gene, CDR1 is SGHRS and CDR2 is YFSETQ. This CDR3 spans 13 amino acids. V lost 2 bases and J 6 bases, leaving 9 bases between the germline ends. CDR3 residues: CASSLTGINEQFF. DNA of the CDR3: TGCGCCAGCAGCTTAACAGGGATCAATGAGCAGTTCTTC. The complete variable domain, with remaining parts taken from reference TRBV5-1 and TRBJ2-1, reads KAGVTQTPRYLIKTRGQQVTLSCSPISGHRSVSWYQQTPGQGLQFLFEYFSETQRNKGNFPGRFSGRQFSNSRSEMNVSTLELGDSALYLCASSLTGINEQFFGPGTRLTVL.

V gene TRBV12-5 combines with J gene TRBJ2-5, with 7 bases matching TRBD1. The CDR3 is made up of 16 amino acids. J gave up 6 bases and V 7 bases, and 17 bases lay outside the gene matches. The germline V gene encodes CDR1 LGHNT and CDR2 FRNRAP. The CDR3 loop reads CASAELNRGAEKTQYF. DNA for the CDR3: TGTGCTAGTGCCGAATTAAACAGGGGCGCAGAGAAGACCCAGTACTTC.

The chain employs TRBV11-2 and TRBJ2-7, with D tentatively TRBD2 (6 bases). This CDR3 has 15 amino acids. V was shortened by 2 bases and J by 4 bases, with 15 bases between the two germline ends. CDR1 is SGHAT, CDR2 FQNNGV, per germline. CDR3 sequence: CASSLTSYYSYEQYF. In DNA form, the CDR3 reads TGTGCCAGCAGCTTAACTAGCTACTATTCTTACGAGCAGTACTTC. The variable domain in full, with the rest retrieved from reference TRBV11-2 and TRBJ2-7, is EAGVAQSPRYKIIEKRQSVAFWCNPISGHATLYWYQQILGQGPKLLIQFQNNGVVDDSQLPKDRFSAERLKGVDSTLKIQPAKLEDSAVYLCASSLTSYYSYEQYFGPGTRLTVT.

The rearrangement uses TRBV28 and TRBJ1-1, with unresolved D. Per the germline V gene, CDR1 is MDHEN and CDR2 is SYDVKM. The CDR3 runs 15 residues. Trimming took 2 bases from V and 2 from J, leaving 12 bases between them. This CDR3 reads CASSLAGGENTEAFF. The CDR3 region has the DNA TGTGCCAGCAGTTTAGCGGGTGGTGAAAACACTGAAGCTTTCTTT.

This clone has just a few counts. The rearrangement joins TRBV11-1 to TRBJ2-1; 10 bases align to TRBD2. CDR1 SGHAT and CDR2 FQDESV come from the germline V gene (reference sequence). V dropped 1 base and J dropped 6; count of bases not matched to a gene: 12. This CDR3 comprises 18 residues. The CDR3 is CASSLVGTSAWGGNEQFF. The CDR3 region has the DNA TGTGCCAGCAGCTTAGTAGGGACTAGCGCGTGGGGAGGCAATGAGCAGTTCTTC.

The sample holds many counts of this clone. This chain uses TRBV6-1 with TRBJ2-6, with D possibly TRBD1 on 6 matching bases. There are 15 residues in the CDR3. V was clipped by 7 bases and J by 0 bases, with 10 bases between them. CDR1 and CDR2 (germline): MNHNS, SASEGT. CDR3 nucleotides: TGTGCCAGCACCGAGGGGGACTCTGGGGCCAACGTCCTGACTTTC. Translating it yields CASTEGDSGANVLTF.

The rearrangement joins TRBV5-6 to TRBJ2-5; D might be TRBD1 (6 bases). The tail of the sequence fits TRBJ2-7 better, so the J call may be wrong. Per germline, CDR1 SGHDT and CDR2 YYEEEE. This CDR3 spans 14 amino acids. CDR3 sequence reads: CASSSRGFSYEQYF. The DNA of the CDR3 is TGTGCCAGCAGCTCCAGGGGTTTCTCCTACGAGCAGTACTTC.

CDR3 sequence (DNA): TGTGCCAGTAGCCACACAGGGTTTAACTATGGCTACACCTTC. Residues: CASSHTGFNYGYTF. The chain links TRBV19 to TRBJ1-2; TRBD1 might be the D (6 bases). This CDR3 spans 14 amino acids. V was shortened by 6 bases and J by 1 base, with 12 bases between the two germline ends. The germline V gene has CDR1 LNHDA and CDR2 SQIVND (reference sequence).

In this sample, this clone turned up a few times. V is TRBV7-2 and J is TRBJ2-7; TRBD2 aligns across 14 bases. The CDR3 runs to 14 residues. Germline V gene data show CDR1 as SGHTA and CDR2 as FQGNSA. The ends lost 5 bases at V and 4 bases at J; junction bases unmatched: 1. The CDR3 loop reads CASSRTSGGYEQYF. The CDR3 nucleotides are TGTGCCAGCAGCCGGACTAGCGGGGGGTACGAGCAGTACTTC.